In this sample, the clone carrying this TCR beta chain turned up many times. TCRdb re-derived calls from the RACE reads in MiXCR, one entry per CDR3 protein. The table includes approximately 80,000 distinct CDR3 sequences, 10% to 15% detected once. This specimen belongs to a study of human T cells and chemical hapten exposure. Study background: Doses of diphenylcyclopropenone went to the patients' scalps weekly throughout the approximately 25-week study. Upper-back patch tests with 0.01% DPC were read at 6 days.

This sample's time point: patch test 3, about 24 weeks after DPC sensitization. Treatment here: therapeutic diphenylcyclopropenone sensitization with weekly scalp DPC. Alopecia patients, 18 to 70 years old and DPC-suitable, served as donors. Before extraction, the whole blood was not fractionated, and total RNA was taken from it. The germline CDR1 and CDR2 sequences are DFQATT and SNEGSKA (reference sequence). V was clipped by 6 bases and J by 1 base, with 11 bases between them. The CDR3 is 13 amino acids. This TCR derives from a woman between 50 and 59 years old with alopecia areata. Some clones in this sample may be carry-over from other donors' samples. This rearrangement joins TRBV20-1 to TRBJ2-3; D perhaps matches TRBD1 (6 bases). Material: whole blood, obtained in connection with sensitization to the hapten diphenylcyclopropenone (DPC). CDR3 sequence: CSAPGHRTDTQYF. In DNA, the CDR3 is TGCAGTGCCCCGGGACACCGCACAGATACGCAGTATTTT.